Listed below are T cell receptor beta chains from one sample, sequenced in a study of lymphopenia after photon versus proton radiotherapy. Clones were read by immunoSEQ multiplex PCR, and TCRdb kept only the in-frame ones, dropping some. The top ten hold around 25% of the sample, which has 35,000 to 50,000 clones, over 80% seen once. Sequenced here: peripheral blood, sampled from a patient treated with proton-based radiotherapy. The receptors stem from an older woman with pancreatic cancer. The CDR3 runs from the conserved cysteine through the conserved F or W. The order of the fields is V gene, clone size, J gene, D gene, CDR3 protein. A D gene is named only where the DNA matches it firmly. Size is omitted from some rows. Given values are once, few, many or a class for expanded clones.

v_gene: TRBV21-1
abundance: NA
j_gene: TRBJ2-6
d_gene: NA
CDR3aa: CASSKNRFTSSGANVLTF

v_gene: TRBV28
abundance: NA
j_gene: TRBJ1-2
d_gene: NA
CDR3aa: CASSLVAGSNYGYTF

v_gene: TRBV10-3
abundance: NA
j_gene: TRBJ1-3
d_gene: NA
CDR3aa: CAISDTAYGGNTIYF

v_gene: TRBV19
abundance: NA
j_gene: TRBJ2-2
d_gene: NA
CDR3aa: CASPDANTGELFF

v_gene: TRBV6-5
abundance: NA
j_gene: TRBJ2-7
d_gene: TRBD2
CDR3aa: CASSTRGEPYEQYF

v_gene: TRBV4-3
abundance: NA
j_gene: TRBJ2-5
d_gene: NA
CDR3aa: CASSQDPGRGQTQYF

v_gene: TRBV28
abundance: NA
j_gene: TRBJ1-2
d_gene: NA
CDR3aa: CASRGVDGYTF

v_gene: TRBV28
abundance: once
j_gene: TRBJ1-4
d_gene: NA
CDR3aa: CASSHQVETNEKLFF

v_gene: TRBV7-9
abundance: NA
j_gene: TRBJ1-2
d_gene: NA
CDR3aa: CASSFNGALGYTF

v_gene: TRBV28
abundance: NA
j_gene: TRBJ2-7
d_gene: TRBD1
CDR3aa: CASSSGQGLGEQYF

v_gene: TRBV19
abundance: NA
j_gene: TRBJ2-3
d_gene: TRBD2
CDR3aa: CASSPSGLAVTDTQYF

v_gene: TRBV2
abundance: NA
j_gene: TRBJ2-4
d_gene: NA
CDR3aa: CASSEALGAKNIQYF

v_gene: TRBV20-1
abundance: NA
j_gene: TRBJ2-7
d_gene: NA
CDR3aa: CSARDRREQYF

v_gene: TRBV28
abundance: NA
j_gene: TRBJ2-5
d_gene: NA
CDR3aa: CASSWDLGGQETQYF

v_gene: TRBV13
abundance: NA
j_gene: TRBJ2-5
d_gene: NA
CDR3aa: CASSHWSREGSVAETQYF

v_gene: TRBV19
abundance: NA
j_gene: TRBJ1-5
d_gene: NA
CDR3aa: CASRSTLGSNQPQHF